These 7 T cell receptor beta chains were all obtained from the same sample, sequenced in a study of Ad26.COV2.S vaccination and SARS-CoV-2 variants. Sequenced by immunoSEQ multiplex PCR; TCRdb stores in-frame clones only, minus some. The sample comprises roughly 92,000 clones, roughly 84% of which are singletons, and 16% rests with the top ten. The sample here was peripheral blood, taken after recovery from COVID-19. These receptors were obtained from a human donor who had recovered from COVID-19.

The chain links TRBV7-9 to TRBJ1-4; maybe TRBD1 (5 bases). The V end was cut by 5 bases, the J end by 4 bases, with 17 bases between. Germline V gives CDR1 SEHNR, CDR2 FQNEAQ (reference sequence). The CDR3 loop spans 16 amino acids. CDR3 DNA: TGTGCCAGCAGCAGTCAGGGCCCTATTATTAATGAAAAACTGTTTTTT. Amino acids: CASSSQGPIINEKLFF.

The rearrangement uses TRBV7-9 and TRBJ2-7; 7 nucleotides line up with TRBD1. J gave up 2 bases and V 5 bases, and 12 bases lay outside the gene matches. This CDR3 comprises 16 residues. Germline CDR1 is SEHNR and CDR2 is FQNEAQ (reference sequence). CDR3 DNA: TGTGCCAGCAGCCAAAACCGGGACAGTAACACCTACGAGCAGTACTTC. Its protein is CASSQNRDSNTYEQYF.

This rearrangement joins TRBV25-1 to TRBJ2-7; 7 nucleotides match TRBD1. This CDR3 spans 13 amino acids. Looked up from germline, CDR1 is MGHDK and CDR2 is SYGVNS. Losses at the gene ends were 4 bases for V and 5 bases for J; bases not matched to a gene: 5. This CDR3 is CASSVTGTHEQYF. DNA for the CDR3: TGTGCCAGCAGTGTGACAGGGACGCACGAGCAGTACTTC.

This sequence joins TRBV6-2 or TRBV6-3 and TRBJ2-7, with 12 bases fitting TRBD1. Per the germline V gene, CDR1 is MNHEY and CDR2 is SVGEGT. V shed 5 bases, J shed 7 bases, and the junction held 9 bases outside the gene matches. This CDR3 contains 15 residues. The CDR3 region is CASSTTGQGAWEQYF. CDR3 bases: TGTGCCAGCAGTACGACGGGACAGGGGGCCTGGGAGCAGTACTTC.

This chain joins TRBV18 and TRBJ1-1; 9 nucleotides match TRBD1. The CDR3 loop spans 13 amino acids. The V and J ends lost 3 bases and 5 bases, in that order; junction bases with no gene match: 1. Germline values: CDR1 KGHSH, CDR2 LQKENI. CDR3 in amino acids: CASSPGQGTEAFF. CDR3 nucleotides: TGTGCCAGCTCACCGGGACAGGGAACTGAAGCTTTCTTT. Using reference TRBV18 and TRBJ1-1 for the parts outside the CDR3, the full variable domain is NAGVMQNPRHLVRRRGQEARLRCSPMKGHSHVYWYRQLPEEGLKFMVYLQKENIIDESGMPKERFSAEFPKEGPSILRIQQVVRGDSAAYFCASSPGQGTEAFFGQGTRLTVV.

The chain joins TRBV28 to TRBJ1-2; TRBD1 is a possible D gene (6 bases). V lost 7 bases and J lost 4, with 16 bases in between. The CDR3 is 14 amino acids. Germline loops: CDR1 MDHEN, CDR2 SYDVKM. CDR3 loop: CASTPEGVGYGYTF. CDR3 nucleotide sequence: TGTGCCAGCACCCCCGAGGGGGTGGGCTATGGCTACACCTTC.

This chain links TRBV5-1 with TRBJ2-7; the match to TRBD1 covers 9 bases. The CDR3 extends over 18 amino acids. V gave up 4 bases and J gave up 2 bases; unmatched junction bases: 16. The germline CDR1 and CDR2 sequences are SGHRS and YFSETQ. CDR3 loop: CASSQYPSIRQGAYEQYF. In nucleotides, the CDR3 is TGCGCCAGCAGCCAATACCCCTCCATTAGACAGGGGGCCTACGAGCAGTACTTC.